The source of this T cell receptor (beta chain) is a study of blood T cell repertoires in COVID-19. Study-wide background: PBMCs, B-cell-depleted T cells, or T cells were the source of the cDNA or gDNA that made up the material.

Produced via immunoSEQ multiplex PCR; TCRdb's table is partial and in-frame only. The table includes about 310,000 clones, around 86% detected once. Trimming shortened V by 0 bases and J by 3 bases, and 16 bases separated the two germline ends. Germline CDR1 is LGHNA and CDR2 is YSLEER. The CDR3 spans 17 residues. The receptor comes from a man aged 65 to 79 with acute or convalescent COVID-19. This sequence joins TRBV4-3 and TRBJ2-3, with TRBD2 as a possible D gene (6 bases). Sample: peripheral blood. CDR3 loop: CASSQENGGMGTDTQYF. In DNA form, the CDR3 reads TGCGCCAGCAGCCAAGAGAATGGCGGGATGGGGACAGATACGCAGTATTTT.